The rows below give T cell receptor beta chains drawn from one sample of a study of Ad26.COV2.S vaccination and SARS-CoV-2 variants. TCRdb keeps only in-frame clones here, not all; method: immunoSEQ multiplex PCR. The sample lists fewer than 400,000 clones, around four fifths occurring once. This sample comprised peripheral blood, obtained in a trial of Ad26.COV2.S vaccine versus placebo. Receptor source: a person aged 18 to 65 who received the Ad26.COV2.S COVID-19 vaccine or a placebo. Each CDR3 is given with its conserved first and last residue. The size entry is marked missing in some rows and otherwise reads once, few, many or a size class.

size	V	CDR3
NA	TRBV3-1/TRBV3-2	CASSQDSRGRGYTF
NA	TRBV5-4	CASSLAGTDTEAFF
NA	TRBV13	CASSLTDYGYTF
NA	TRBV19	CASSIQDRAAQYF
NA	TRBV27	CASSERGRWSGANVLTF
NA	TRBV29-1	CSVEDRRARGDTEAFF
NA	TRBV14	CASSLNSDRFRGYTF
NA	TRBV5-1	CASSMDRGGTEAFF
NA	TRBV6-6	CASKGSAGGNNEQFF
NA	TRBV3-1/TRBV3-2	CASSQVEGGETQYF
NA	TRBV6-6	CASSPPGTGDEQYF
NA	TRBV19	CATEGQGPLYEQYF
NA	TRBV6-5	CASHTSVLPDTQYF
few	TRBV5-1	CASSPLAGGRIGETQYF
NA	TRBV7-2	CASSSRDLAGGREQFF
NA	TRBV9	CASSVARQGQPSNTGELFF
NA	TRBV28	CASSLAATSTDTQYF
NA	TRBV5-4	CASSLETGEGYTF
NA	TRBV7-3	CASSGLDSDQPQHF
NA	TRBV7-2	CASSRPGVGETQYF
NA	TRBV9	CASSGLDSGNTIYF
NA	TRBV20-1	CSASTGANTGELFF
NA	TRBV5-1	CASSLGSGEAADTQYF
NA	TRBV18	CASSPPGTTGSAGELFF
NA	TRBV2	CASTKDRQIGYTF
NA	TRBV10-3	CAVWTEPNYGYTF
NA	TRBV5-1	CASSGAGTSSYNSPLHF
NA	TRBV5-6	CASSFGTSGGSMNTGELFF
NA	TRBV3-1/TRBV3-2	CASSQLRETQYF
once	TRBV24-1	CAPGGVYEQYF
NA	TRBV2	CASSEARNGELFF
once	TRBV4-1	CASSQDGAGAVDTQYF
few	TRBV11-2	CASSLKRDTEAFF
NA	TRBV2	CATRTSGGSGELFF
NA	TRBV4-1	CASSSPRDRYGYTF
once	TRBV6-6	CASSYPGTGRAEAFF
NA	TRBV19	CASSPGSGANEQYF
once	TRBV30	CAWSIGDSHQPQHF
NA	TRBV5-1	CASSSWDRQETQYF
NA	TRBV28	CASSWDRGQETQYF
once	TRBV7-2	CASSSTLASETQYF
once	TRBV18	CASSPDRVANEQFF
NA	TRBV15	CATSRMRVPGNTIYF
NA	TRBV5-4	CASSLAGGETDTQYF